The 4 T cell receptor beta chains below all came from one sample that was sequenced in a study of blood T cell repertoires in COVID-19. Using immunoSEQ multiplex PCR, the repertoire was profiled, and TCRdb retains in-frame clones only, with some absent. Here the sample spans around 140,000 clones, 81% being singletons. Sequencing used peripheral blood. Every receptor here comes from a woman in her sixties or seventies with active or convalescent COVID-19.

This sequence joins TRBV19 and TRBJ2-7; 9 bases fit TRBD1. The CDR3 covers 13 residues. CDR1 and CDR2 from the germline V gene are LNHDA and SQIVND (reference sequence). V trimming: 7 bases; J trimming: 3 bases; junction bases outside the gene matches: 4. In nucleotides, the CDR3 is TGTGCCAGTACCGCGACAGGGGGCTACGAGCAGTACTTC. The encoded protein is CASTATGGYEQYF.

CDR3 loop: CASSLIWEEETQYF. The DNA for the CDR3 is TGTGCCAGCAGCTTAATCTGGGAGGAAGAGACCCAGTACTTC. V gene TRBV7-2 combines with J gene TRBJ2-5, with D perhaps matching TRBD2 (6 bases). The V gene's germline CDR1 is SGHTA and CDR2 FQGNSA. The CDR3 covers 14 residues. The V and J ends lost 2 bases and 3 bases respectively, with 10 bases between them.

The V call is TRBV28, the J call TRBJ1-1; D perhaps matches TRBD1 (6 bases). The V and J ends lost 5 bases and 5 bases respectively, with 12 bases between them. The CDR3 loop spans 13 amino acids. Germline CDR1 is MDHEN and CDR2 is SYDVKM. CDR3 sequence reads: CASSLGGWTEAFF. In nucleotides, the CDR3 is TGTGCCAGCAGTCTTGGGGGCTGGACTGAAGCTTTCTTT.

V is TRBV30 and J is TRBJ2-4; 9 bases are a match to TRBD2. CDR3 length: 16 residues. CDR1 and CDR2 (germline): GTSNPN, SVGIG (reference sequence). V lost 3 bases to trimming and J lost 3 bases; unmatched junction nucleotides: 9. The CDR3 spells CAWSHGAGGRKNIQYF. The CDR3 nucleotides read TGTGCCTGGAGCCATGGAGCGGGAGGCCGCAAAAACATTCAGTACTTC.